This T cell receptor (beta chain) appears in the sequencing data of a study of vaccination and CD4 T cells after COVID-19. Treatment noted: approximately 11-day PBMC culture with coronavirus spike peptide pools or control peptides (ViraFEST assay). With the Oncomine TCR Beta short-read assay, DNA from cultured CD4+ T cells was sequenced. A single record per CDR3 protein comes from TCRdb applying MiXCR to the PCR reads. The sample has fewer than 20,000 distinct CDR3 sequences, 40% to 50% seen once. CDR1 ENHRY and CDR2 SYGVKD come from the germline V gene. The CDR3 is 14 residues long. V was cut by 6 bases and J by 0 bases, with 6 bases left in between. About this clonotype: Its specificity is unknown.

Sequenced input: CD4+ T cells from blood, cultured in vitro. V gene TRBV10-3 combines with J gene TRBJ2-6; maybe TRBD1 (5 bases). This sequence originates from a human donor who had recovered from COVID-19. CDR3 bases: TGTGCCATCAGAGGGGACTCTGGGGCCAACGTCCTGACTTTC. Its translation: CAIRGDSGANVLTF.